The 15 T cell receptor beta chains reported below all come from one sample, sequenced in a study of CD8 T cells in cerebrospinal fluid in Alzheimer's disease. Each CDR3 protein gets one entry in TCRdb, which reprocessed the 10x single-cell sequencing reads and gives no DNA. This sample's table has around 1,700 distinct CDR3 sequences. Specimen: cerebrospinal fluid. Receptors originate from a human donor in good health.

This clonotype is medium-sized by frequency. The chain combines TRBV19 with TRBJ1-5; TCRdb's D call of TRBD1 is untestable without DNA. The CDR3 is 14 amino acids. Germline values: CDR1 LNHDA, CDR2 SQIVND (reference sequence). This CDR3 is CASRNTGNNQPQHF.

In terms of frequency, this clonotype is medium-sized. This chain links TRBV20-1 with TRBJ2-3; the D gene TCRdb calls, TRBD2, cannot be checked with no DNA. The CDR3 consists of 16 residues. The germline CDR1 and CDR2 sequences are DFQATT and SNEGSKA (reference sequence). The CDR3 reads CSASPLAGGPTDTQYF.

The chain carries TRBV19 and TRBJ1-2. Germline values: CDR1 LNHDA, CDR2 SQIVND (reference sequence). The CDR3 loop spans 15 amino acids. CDR3: CASSSDGIGRYGYTF.

This clonotype is called large (0.1 to 1%) based on its frequency. The chain recombines TRBV28 with TRBJ2-1. The CDR3 has 11 amino acids. The germline V gene has CDR1 MDHEN and CDR2 SYDVKM. CDR3 protein: CASSRYNEQFF.

Judged by frequency, this clonotype is medium-sized. CDR3 region: CASSEQGAPNQPQHF. This chain links TRBV6-4 with TRBJ1-5; the D gene TCRdb calls, TRBD1, cannot be checked with no DNA. The CDR3 is 15 amino acids. The germline CDR1 and CDR2 sequences are MRHNA and SNTAGT.

This clonotype is medium-sized by frequency. The chain combines TRBV20-1 with TRBJ2-7; TCRdb lists TRBD1, though no DNA is available to test this call. This CDR3 region has 15 residues. Looked up from germline, CDR1 is DFQATT and CDR2 is SNEGSKA (reference sequence). The CDR3 region is CSAEKPGQDSYEQYF.

Its frequency marks this clonotype as large. This chain connects TRBV7-9 to TRBJ2-5; TCRdb picks TRBD1, but there is no DNA to check that call. Per the germline V gene, CDR1 is SEHNR and CDR2 is FQNEAQ (reference sequence). CDR3 length: 17 amino acids. The CDR3 here is CASSRIPPGRGFETQYF.

This clonotype registers medium-sized by frequency. This chain uses TRBV10-3 with TRBJ2-7; absent DNA, TCRdb's TRBD1 call cannot be checked. Germline CDR1 is ENHRY and CDR2 is SYGVKD. The CDR3 is 13 amino acids. CDR3 amino acids: CAIGGTGGYEQYF.

Considering frequency, this clonotype is medium-sized (0.01 to 0.1%). This chain uses TRBV19 with TRBJ2-7; TCRdb picks TRBD2, but there is no DNA to check that call. CDR1 and CDR2 (germline): LNHDA, SQIVND (reference sequence). The CDR3 length is 14 residues. The CDR3 reads CASSPRLAAWEQYF.

This clonotype is classed as medium-sized by frequency. The rearrangement links TRBV5-1 to TRBJ2-3; TCRdb outputs TRBD1, but without DNA this stays unchecked. The CDR3 totals 14 residues. Germline V gene lookup returns CDR1 SGHRS and CDR2 YFSETQ. The CDR3 is CASSFSPPTDTQYF.

Considering frequency, this clonotype is medium-sized. The V call is TRBV7-2, the J call TRBJ2-7. The CDR3 consists of 11 residues. CDR1 is SGHTA, CDR2 FQGNSA, per germline. The CDR3 loop is CASSPRGEQYF.

In terms of frequency, this clonotype is medium-sized. The V call is TRBV11-1, the J call TRBJ1-1. The CDR3 is 14 residues long. CDR1 SGHAT and CDR2 FQDESV come from the germline V gene (reference sequence). CDR3 region: CASSRHGVHTEAFF. Full variable domain (missing parts from reference TRBV11-1 and TRBJ1-1): EAEVAQSPRYKITEKSQAVAFWCDPISGHATLYWYRQILGQGPELLVQFQDESVVDDSQLPKDRFSAERLKGVDSTLKIQPAELGDSAMYLCASSRHGVHTEAFFGQGTRLTVV.

This clonotype is identified as medium-sized from frequency. J is TRBJ1-2 and V is TRBV6-5; TCRdb's assignment of TRBD1 cannot be checked, as there is no DNA. The CDR3 covers 15 residues. Germline CDR1 is MNHEY and CDR2 is SVGAGI. CDR3 sequence reads: CASSGGTGKSYGYTF.

This clonotype shows up as medium-sized by frequency. The chain combines TRBV5-6 with TRBJ1-3. CDR3 length: 14 amino acids. CDR1 and CDR2 (germline): SGHDT, YYEEEE. This chain's CDR3 is CASSFRISGNTIYF.

Frequency places this clonotype as medium-sized. V gene TRBV4-3 combines with J gene TRBJ2-2; the D call of TRBD1 rests on TCRdb alone, since no DNA is present to check it. The CDR3 runs 17 residues. The germline V gene has CDR1 LGHNA and CDR2 YSLEER. The CDR3 spells CASSQGLTTGNTGELFF.